Below, 24 T cell receptor beta chains from the same sample are listed, as sequenced in a study of STAT5B mutations in CD4+ large granular lymphocyte leukemia. Some clones are missing from TCRdb's copy, which holds only in-frame ones; the method was immunoSEQ multiplex PCR. The table shows fewer than 50,000 clones, with 80% to 90% occurring only once. The sequencing input was CD4+ T cells from blood buffy coats. These receptors were obtained from a human donor in good health.

This rearrangement joins TRBV28 to TRBJ2-7; D may be TRBD1 (6 bases). V was cut by 2 bases and J by 7 bases, with 12 bases left in between. CDR1 is MDHEN and CDR2 is SYDVKM in the germline V gene. The length of the CDR3 is 13 residues. This chain's CDR3 is CASSLGGPKEQYF. The CDR3 DNA sequence: TGTGCCAGCAGTTTAGGGGGCCCCAAGGAGCAGTACTTC.

This clone was counted only a few times. V usage is TRBV30 and J usage is TRBJ1-2; D is perhaps TRBD1 (6 bases). V lost 7 bases and J lost 3, with 12 bases in between. Germline V gene data show CDR1 as GTSNPN and CDR2 as SVGIG (reference sequence). This CDR3 is 12 amino acids long. The CDR3 loop is CASDRNYYGYTF. Here the CDR3 DNA reads TGTGCCTCTGACAGGAACTACTATGGCTACACCTTC.

This sequence joins TRBV29-1 and TRBJ1-2, with no clear D. Trimming left V 1 base short and J 4 bases short, with 7 bases between. Germline loops: CDR1 SQVTM, CDR2 ANQGSEA. This CDR3 is 12 amino acids long. The CDR3 loop reads CSVEAGVYGYTF. The DNA of the CDR3 is TGCAGCGTTGAAGCAGGAGTCTATGGCTACACCTTC.

The chain recombines TRBV10-1 with TRBJ2-3; D might be TRBD1 or TRBD2, each matching 5 bases. The CDR3 is 13 amino acids. V lost 5 bases to trimming and J lost 5 bases, with 11 bases between them. The germline V gene encodes CDR1 WNHNN and CDR2 SYGVQD (reference sequence). CDR3: CASSRGARDTQYF. The CDR3 DNA follows: TGCGCCAGCAGTCGAGGGGCGCGAGATACGCAGTATTTT.

The chain combines TRBV29-1 with TRBJ2-7; D is perhaps TRBD1 or TRBD2 (5 bases each). The germline V and J ends were trimmed by 3 bases and 4 bases, with 13 bases remaining between them. CDR1 and CDR2 (germline): SQVTM, ANQGSEA. This CDR3 contains 13 residues. CDR3 sequence (DNA): TGCAGCGTTGAGGTAGGGGCGGGTTACGAGCAGTACTTC. It yields the protein CSVEVGAGYEQYF.

This clone was detected once. The chain carries TRBV9 and TRBJ2-3; D gene ambiguous. The germline V gene has CDR1 SGDLS and CDR2 YYNGEE. The CDR3 consists of 13 residues. V gave up 3 bases and J gave up 7 bases, with 12 bases separating them. The CDR3: CASSAPNGYTQYF. The CDR3 nucleotides read TGTGCCAGCAGCGCTCCGAACGGGTATACGCAGTATTTT. Full variable domain (remainder filled in from reference TRBV9 and TRBJ2-3): DSGVTQTPKHLITATGQRVTLRCSPRSGDLSVYWYQQSLDQGLQFLIQYYNGEERAKGNILERFSAQQFPDLHSELNLSSLELGDSALYFCASSAPNGYTQYFGPGTRLTVL.

Written as DNA, the CDR3 is TGTGCCAGCAGCCCCCGAGGGACAGGGGCCCCCAACACCATATATTTT. Amino acids: CASSPRGTGAPNTIYF. The rearrangement joins TRBV7-2 to TRBJ1-3; 10 bases map to TRBD1. This CDR3 is built from 16 residues. The germline V gene encodes CDR1 SGHTA and CDR2 FQGNSA. The V and J ends lost 5 bases and 7 bases, in that order; junction bases with no gene match: 11.

This clone came up a few times. The rearrangement uses TRBV5-1 and TRBJ2-7; perhaps D is TRBD1 or TRBD2 (5 bases each). Germline V gene data show CDR1 as SGHRS and CDR2 as YFSETQ. The CDR3 is 18 residues long. Trimming left V 4 bases short and J 0 bases short, with 23 bases between. For the CDR3, the DNA is TGCGCCAGCAGCAGATCCGAACACAGCCGGGACGACTCCTACGAGCAGTACTTC. Its protein product is CASSRSEHSRDDSYEQYF.

The chain uses TRBV6-5 and TRBJ2-1; 10 positions agree with TRBD2. The CDR3 contains 15 residues. The germline gives CDR1 MNHEY, CDR2 SVGAGI. The ends lost 3 bases at V and 9 bases at J; junction bases unmatched: 8. The DNA for the CDR3 is TGTGCCAGCAGTTATGGAGCGGGAGGGCCTGGTGAGCAGTTCTTC. The encoded protein is CASSYGAGGPGEQFF.

The chain recombines TRBV5-1 with TRBJ1-4; D possibly corresponds to TRBD1 (6 bases). V lost 1 base, J lost 4 bases, and 14 bases lay in between. The germline CDR1 and CDR2 sequences are SGHRS and YFSETQ. This CDR3 has 16 amino acids. The CDR3: CASSLSKLDSNEKLFF. The CDR3 bases are TGCGCCAGCAGCTTGAGTAAGCTGGACAGTAATGAAAAACTGTTTTTT.

This chain connects TRBV10-3 to TRBJ1-4; the D is unclear. V was shortened by 1 base and J by 4 bases, with 10 bases between the two germline ends. Germline V gene data show CDR1 as ENHRY and CDR2 as SYGVKD. The CDR3 length is 15 residues. This CDR3 reads CAISEFESNNEKLFF. CDR3 coding DNA: TGTGCCATCAGTGAGTTTGAGTCAAATAATGAAAAACTGTTTTTT.

The chain combines TRBV5-6 with TRBJ1-4, with 7 bases lining up with TRBD1. This CDR3 contains 17 residues. V was clipped by 4 bases and J by 0 bases; unmatched bases: 9. Germline V gene sequence: CDR1 SGHDT, CDR2 YYEEEE. As DNA, the CDR3 is TGTGCCAGCAGCCCGAAAAACAGGGGTACAACTAATGAAAAACTGTTTTTT. Encoded protein: CASSPKNRGTTNEKLFF.

This clone has just one count. V is TRBV5-1 and J is TRBJ2-7; 8 positions match TRBD1. CDR1 and CDR2 from the germline V gene are SGHRS and YFSETQ. The CDR3 totals 16 residues. V lost 2 bases and J lost 1; bases outside the gene matches: 8. The CDR3 DNA is TGCGCCAGCAGCTTAATGACCGGACAGGGATCCTACGAGCAGTACTTC. Protein: CASSLMTGQGSYEQYF.

The chain couples TRBV28 to TRBJ1-1, with D unresolved. V was pared by 7 bases and J by 3 bases, with 6 bases between. The germline gives CDR1 MDHEN, CDR2 SYDVKM. The CDR3 is made up of 11 amino acids. This CDR3 is CASKGDTEAFF. Here the CDR3 DNA reads TGTGCCAGCAAAGGCGACACTGAAGCTTTCTTT.

This chain links TRBV30 with TRBJ2-1; weak D call: TRBD2 (6 bases). CDR1 and CDR2 from the germline V gene are GTSNPN and SVGIG (reference sequence). The CDR3 has 12 amino acids. V shed 5 bases and J shed 8 bases, with 13 bases lying between them. Written as DNA, the CDR3 is TGTGCCTGGGGAAATTGGGGGGATGAGCAGTTCTTC. Protein sequence: CAWGNWGDEQFF.

The CDR3 protein is CASSQAPWASGRVSYEQYF. The DNA of the CDR3 is TGTGCCAGCAGCCAAGCCCCCTGGGCTAGCGGGAGAGTTTCCTACGAGCAGTACTTC. The chain recombines TRBV14 with TRBJ2-7, with 10 bases identical to TRBD2. Germline V gene sequence: CDR1 SGHDN, CDR2 FVKESK. Trimming at V came to 1 base and at J to 1 base, leaving 13 bases not matched to a gene. CDR3 length equals 19 residues.

This clone turned up a few times. CDR3: CASSYSNARAVTEAFF. In DNA, the CDR3 is TGTGCCAGCAGTTACTCGAACGCGAGGGCAGTGACTGAAGCTTTCTTT. The chain recombines TRBV6-5 with TRBJ1-1, with D unclear. CDR3 length equals 16 residues. CDR1 and CDR2 from the germline V gene are MNHEY and SVGAGI. The V and J ends lost 0 bases and 5 bases respectively, with 16 bases between them.

V gene TRBV7-2 combines with J gene TRBJ2-7, with D maybe TRBD1 (5 bases). Trimming shortened V by 5 bases and J by 2 bases, and 13 bases separated the two germline ends. The germline V gene encodes CDR1 SGHTA and CDR2 FQGNSA. This CDR3 is 14 amino acids long. CDR3 amino acids: CASSQRGSTYEQYF. DNA for the CDR3: TGTGCCAGCAGCCAAAGGGGCTCTACCTACGAGCAGTACTTC. Based on the CDR3 plus reference TRBV7-2 and TRBJ2-7, the full variable domain is GAGVSQSPSNKVTEKGKDVELRCDPISGHTALYWYRQSLGQGLEFLIYFQGNSAPDKSGLPSDRFSAERTGGSVSTLTIQRTQQEDSAVYLCASSQRGSTYEQYFGPGTRLTVT.

The chain carries TRBV5-1 and TRBJ2-2; 8 bases are shared with TRBD2. V lost 4 bases to trimming and J lost 4 bases; unmatched junction nucleotides: 3. This CDR3 comprises 14 residues. Germline V gene lookup returns CDR1 SGHRS and CDR2 YFSETQ. The chain's CDR3 is CASSAGTSTGELFF. CDR3 nucleotide sequence: TGCGCCAGCAGCGCCGGGACTAGCACCGGGGAGCTGTTTTTT.

CDR3 sequence (DNA): TGTGCCAGCAGCCCGCGGACAGGGGCTAACTATGGCTACACCTTC. Protein product: CASSPRTGANYGYTF. The gene calls are TRBV7-6 and TRBJ1-2, with 9 bases identical to TRBD1. CDR1 is SGHVS and CDR2 is FNYEAQ in the germline V gene. V lost 5 bases to trimming and J lost 0 bases; unmatched junction nucleotides: 4. The CDR3 is 15 amino acids. Full variable domain (rest looked up from reference TRBV7-6 and TRBJ1-2): GAGVSQSPRYKVTKRGQDVALRCDPISGHVSLYWYRQALGQGPEFLTYFNYEAQQDKSGLPNDRFSAERPEGSISTLTIQRTEQRDSAMYRCASSPRTGANYGYTFGSGTRLTVV.

The CDR3 region has the DNA TGTGCCAGCAGCTTAGCCTCTAGCGGGAGGCTTTCCTACGAGCAGTACTTC. Translating it yields CASSLASSGRLSYEQYF. The V and J genes are TRBV7-2 and TRBJ2-7; TRBD2 aligns across 11 bases. The trim removed 0 bases at V and 1 base at J, leaving 5 bases unmatched. Germline V gene data show CDR1 as SGHTA and CDR2 as FQGNSA. The CDR3 runs 17 residues.

The rearrangement joins TRBV27 to TRBJ2-7, with unresolved D. Germline CDR1 and CDR2: MNHEY and SMNVEV (reference sequence). V was pared by 1 base and J by 5 bases, with 0 bases between. The CDR3 is 10 residues long. The CDR3 reads CASSLYEQYF. CDR3 DNA: TGTGCCAGCAGTTTATACGAGCAGTACTTC.

This chain links TRBV2 with TRBJ2-3; no clear D. Trimming cost V 2 bases and J 6 bases, with 12 bases left between them. From germline, CDR1 is SNHLY and CDR2 FYNNEI. The CDR3 extends over 14 amino acids. The chain's CDR3 is CASSELPLGDTQYF. DNA for the CDR3: TGTGCCAGCAGTGAACTACCCCTGGGCGATACGCAGTATTTT. Filled out from reference TRBV2 and TRBJ2-3, the complete variable domain reads EPEVTQTPSHQVTQMGQEVILRCVPISNHLYFYWYRQILGQKVEFLVSFYNNEISEKSEIFDDQFSVERPDGSNFTLKIRSTKLEDSAMYFCASSELPLGDTQYFGPGTRLTVL.

The V call is TRBV5-6, the J call TRBJ1-5; D possibly corresponds to TRBD1 (5 bases). CDR3 length equals 18 residues. Germline V gives CDR1 SGHDT, CDR2 YYEEEE. Trimming took 4 bases from V and 6 from J, leaving 26 bases between them. CDR3 nucleotide sequence: TGTGCCAGCAGCCCCTGTGGAGGGGAAAGTGTGTGTAGTCAGCCCCAGCATTTT. Protein product: CASSPCGGESVCSQPQHF.